This T cell receptor (beta chain) derives from a study of blood T cell repertoires in COVID-19. For the study at large: Acute and convalescent COVID-19 specimens originated in the United States, Italy and Spain.

Looked up from germline, CDR1 is GTSNPN and CDR2 is SVGIG (reference sequence). CDR3 length equals 11 residues. Trimming stripped 5 bases from V and 3 bases from J, with 7 bases between. TCRdb's table, derived via immunoSEQ multiplex PCR, lists solely in-frame clones and lacks some. The sample shows more than 55,000 clones, about nine tenths of them seen only once. Material: peripheral blood. The TCR originated in an older woman with acute or convalescent COVID-19. This chain links TRBV30 with TRBJ2-5, with a possible D match to TRBD1 (5 bases). The CDR3: CAWGREETQYF. CDR3 sequence (DNA): TGTGCCTGGGGCAGGGAAGAGACCCAGTACTTC.